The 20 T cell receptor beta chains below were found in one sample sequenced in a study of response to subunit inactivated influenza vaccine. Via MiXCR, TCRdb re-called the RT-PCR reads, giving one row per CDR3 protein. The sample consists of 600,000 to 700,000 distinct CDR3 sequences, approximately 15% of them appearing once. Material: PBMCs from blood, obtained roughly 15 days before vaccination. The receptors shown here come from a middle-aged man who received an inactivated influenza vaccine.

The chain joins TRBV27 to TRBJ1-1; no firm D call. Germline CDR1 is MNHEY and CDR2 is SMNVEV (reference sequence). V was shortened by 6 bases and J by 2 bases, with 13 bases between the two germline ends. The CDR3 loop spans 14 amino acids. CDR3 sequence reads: CASRITMGNTEAFF. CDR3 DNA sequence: TGTGCCAGCAGGATAACGATGGGAAACACTGAAGCTTTCTTT.

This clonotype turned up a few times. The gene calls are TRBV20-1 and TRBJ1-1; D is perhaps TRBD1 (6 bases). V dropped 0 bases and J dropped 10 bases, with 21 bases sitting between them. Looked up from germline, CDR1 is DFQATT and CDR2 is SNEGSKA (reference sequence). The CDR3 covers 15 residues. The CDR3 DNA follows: TGCAGTGCTAGAGATTGGGCAGGCGAGGGGGTTGGAGCTTTCTTT. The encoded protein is CSARDWAGEGVGAFF.

In nucleotides, the CDR3 is TGTGCCAGCAGTGGGGGAGGAGTTATGAACACTGAAGCTTTCTTT. It translates to CASSGGGVMNTEAFF. The chain couples TRBV12-3 or TRBV12-4 to TRBJ1-1; D possibly corresponds to TRBD1 (5 bases). The CDR3 spans 15 residues. The V gene lost 5 bases and the J gene lost 0 bases, with 13 bases spanning the gap.

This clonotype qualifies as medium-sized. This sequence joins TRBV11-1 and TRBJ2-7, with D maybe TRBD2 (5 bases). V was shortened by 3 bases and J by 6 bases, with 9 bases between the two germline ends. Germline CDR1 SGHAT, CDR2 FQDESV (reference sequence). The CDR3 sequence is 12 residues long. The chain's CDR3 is CASSFFEGEQYF. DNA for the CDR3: TGTGCCAGCAGCTTCTTTGAGGGCGAGCAGTACTTC.

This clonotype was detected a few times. The CDR3 DNA reads TGTGCCAGCAGCCAGGAGACAGGGATCATTCAGTACTTC. As protein: CASSQETGIIQYF. V is TRBV7-9 and J is TRBJ2-4; 7 bases match TRBD1. The V gene end was trimmed by 5 bases and the J gene end by 9 bases; junction bases not matched to a gene: 7. Germline V gene lookup returns CDR1 SEHNR and CDR2 FQNEAQ (reference sequence). CDR3 length: 13 amino acids. Complete variable domain (other parts from reference TRBV7-9 and TRBJ2-4): DTGVSQNPRHKITKRGQNVTFRCDPISEHNRLYWYRQTLGQGPEFLTYFQNEAQLEKSRLLSDRFSAERPKGSFSTLEIQRTEQGDSAMYLCASSQETGIIQYFGAGTRLSVL.

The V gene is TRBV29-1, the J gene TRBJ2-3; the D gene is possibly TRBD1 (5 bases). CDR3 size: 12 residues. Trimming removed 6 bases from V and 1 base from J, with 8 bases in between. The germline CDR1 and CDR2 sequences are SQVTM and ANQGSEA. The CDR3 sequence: CSVKTGTDTQYF. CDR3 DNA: TGCAGCGTGAAGACAGGCACAGATACGCAGTATTTT.

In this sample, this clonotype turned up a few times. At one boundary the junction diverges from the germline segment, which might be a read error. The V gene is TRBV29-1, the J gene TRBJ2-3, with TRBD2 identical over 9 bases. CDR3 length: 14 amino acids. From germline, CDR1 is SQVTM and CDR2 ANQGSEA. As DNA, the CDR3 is TGCAGTGTTGTGCGGGGGGGCCGAGGATATACGCAGTATTTT. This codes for CSVVRGGRGYTQYF.

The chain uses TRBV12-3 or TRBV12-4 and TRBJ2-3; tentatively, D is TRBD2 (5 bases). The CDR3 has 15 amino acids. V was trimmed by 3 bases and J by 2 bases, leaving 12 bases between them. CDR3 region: CASSFSSGNTDTQYF. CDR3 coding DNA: TGTGCCAGCAGTTTTTCCAGCGGAAACACAGATACGCAGTATTTT.

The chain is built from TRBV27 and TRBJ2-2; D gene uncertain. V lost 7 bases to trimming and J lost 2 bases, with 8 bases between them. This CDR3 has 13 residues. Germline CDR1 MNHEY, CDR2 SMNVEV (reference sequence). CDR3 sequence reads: CASTSTNTGELFF. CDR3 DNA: TGTGCCAGCACCTCCACCAACACCGGGGAGCTGTTTTTT.

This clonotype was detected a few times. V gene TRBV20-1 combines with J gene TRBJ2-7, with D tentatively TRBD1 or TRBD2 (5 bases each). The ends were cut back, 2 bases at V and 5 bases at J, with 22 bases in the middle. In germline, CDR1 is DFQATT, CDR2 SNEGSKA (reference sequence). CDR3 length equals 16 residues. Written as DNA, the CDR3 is TGCAGTGCTAGATCCAGGGCGGAGGTTGTTCGCCACGAGCAGTACTTC. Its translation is CSARSRAEVVRHEQYF.

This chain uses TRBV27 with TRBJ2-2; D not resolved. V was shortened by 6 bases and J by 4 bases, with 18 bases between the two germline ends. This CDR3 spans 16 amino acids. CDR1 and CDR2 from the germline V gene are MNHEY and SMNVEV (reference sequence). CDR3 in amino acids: CASRLTPTSTTGELFF. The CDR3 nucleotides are TGTGCCAGCAGGCTCACACCCACCTCGACCACCGGGGAGCTGTTTTTT.

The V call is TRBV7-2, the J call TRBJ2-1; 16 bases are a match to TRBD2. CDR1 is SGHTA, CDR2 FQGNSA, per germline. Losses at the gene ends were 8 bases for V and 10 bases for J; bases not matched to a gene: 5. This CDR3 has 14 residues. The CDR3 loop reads CASGTGLAGGEQFF. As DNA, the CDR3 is TGTGCCAGCGGGACGGGACTAGCGGGAGGGGAGCAGTTCTTC.

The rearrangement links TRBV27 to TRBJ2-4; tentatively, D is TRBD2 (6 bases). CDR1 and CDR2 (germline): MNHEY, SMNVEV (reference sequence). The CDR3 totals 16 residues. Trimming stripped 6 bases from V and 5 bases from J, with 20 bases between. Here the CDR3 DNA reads TGTGCCAGCAGGGCGGTCTCATGGCGGGACGAAAACATTCAGTACTTC. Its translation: CASRAVSWRDENIQYF.

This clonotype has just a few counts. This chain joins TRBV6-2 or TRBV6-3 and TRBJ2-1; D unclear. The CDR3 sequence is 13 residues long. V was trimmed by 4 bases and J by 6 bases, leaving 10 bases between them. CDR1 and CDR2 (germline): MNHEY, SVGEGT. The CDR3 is CASSSGATNEQFF. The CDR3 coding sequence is TGTGCCAGCAGTTCGGGCGCAACCAATGAGCAGTTCTTC.

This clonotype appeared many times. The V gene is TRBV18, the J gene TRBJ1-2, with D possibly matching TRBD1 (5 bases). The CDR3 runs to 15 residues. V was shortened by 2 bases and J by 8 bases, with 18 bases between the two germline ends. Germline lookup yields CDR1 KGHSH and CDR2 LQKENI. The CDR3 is CASSPGTDQLSGYTF. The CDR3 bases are TGTGCCAGCTCACCAGGGACGGACCAACTATCGGGCTACACCTTC.

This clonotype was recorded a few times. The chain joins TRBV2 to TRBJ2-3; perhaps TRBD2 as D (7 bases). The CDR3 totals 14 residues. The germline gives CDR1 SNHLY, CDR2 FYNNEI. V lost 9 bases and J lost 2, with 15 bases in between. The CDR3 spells CASLRRGATDTQYF. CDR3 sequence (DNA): TGTGCCAGTCTCCGTCGGGGGGCCACAGATACGCAGTATTTT.

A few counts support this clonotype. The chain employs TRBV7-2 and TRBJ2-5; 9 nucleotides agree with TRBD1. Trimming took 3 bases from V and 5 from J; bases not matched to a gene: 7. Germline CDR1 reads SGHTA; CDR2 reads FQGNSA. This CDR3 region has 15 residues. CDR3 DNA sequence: TGTGCCAGCAGCTTTGGGACAGGGACGTGGGAGACCCAGTACTTC. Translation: CASSFGTGTWETQYF.

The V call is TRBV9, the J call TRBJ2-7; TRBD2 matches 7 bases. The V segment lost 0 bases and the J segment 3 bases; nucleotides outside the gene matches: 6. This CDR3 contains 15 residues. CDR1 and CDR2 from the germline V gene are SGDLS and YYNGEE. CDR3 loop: CASSVEPSGHYEQYF. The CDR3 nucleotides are TGTGCCAGCAGCGTAGAGCCTAGCGGACACTACGAGCAGTACTTC. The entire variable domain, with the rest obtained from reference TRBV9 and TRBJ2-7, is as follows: DSGVTQTPKHLITATGQRVTLRCSPRSGDLSVYWYQQSLDQGLQFLIQYYNGEERAKGNILERFSAQQFPDLHSELNLSSLELGDSALYFCASSVEPSGHYEQYFGPGTRLTVT.

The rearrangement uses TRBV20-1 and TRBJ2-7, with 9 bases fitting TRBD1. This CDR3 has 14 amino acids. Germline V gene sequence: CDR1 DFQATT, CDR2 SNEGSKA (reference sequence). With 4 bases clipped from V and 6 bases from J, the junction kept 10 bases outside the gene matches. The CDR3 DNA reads TGCAGTGCTATAACGACAGGGGGGGACGGCGAGCAGTACTTC. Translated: CSAITTGGDGEQYF.

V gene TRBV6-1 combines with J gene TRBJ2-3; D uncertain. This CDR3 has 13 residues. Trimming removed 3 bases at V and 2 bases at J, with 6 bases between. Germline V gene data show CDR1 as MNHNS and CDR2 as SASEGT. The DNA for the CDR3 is TGTGCCAGCAGTGAGGTCGCCACAGATACGCAGTATTTT. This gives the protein CASSEVATDTQYF.